This TCR beta chain was documented in a study of T cells in Graves' hyperthyroidism and ophthalmopathy. There are a few counts of this clonotype. The junction had 10 bases not matched to a gene; V was cut back by 7 bases and J by 5 bases. The CDR3 extends over 15 amino acids. Per germline, CDR1 SGHRS and CDR2 YFSETQ. What was amplified from RNA transcripts were TCR beta CDR3 regions. During a first-round RT-PCR of the TCR CDR3, the HTBI primer set was used. TCRdb re-derived calls from the multiplex PCR reads in MiXCR, one entry per CDR3 protein. Among about 600,000 distinct CDR3 sequences listed, 16% were seen once.

This clonotype was obtained from a middle-aged woman with Graves' ophthalmopathy. V usage is TRBV5-1 and J usage is TRBJ2-1; 9 positions match TRBD2. Sequences were obtained from blood. CDR3 bases: TGCGCCAGCGTCCATAGCGGGAGTACGGACAATGAGCAGTTCTTC. It specifies CASVHSGSTDNEQFF.